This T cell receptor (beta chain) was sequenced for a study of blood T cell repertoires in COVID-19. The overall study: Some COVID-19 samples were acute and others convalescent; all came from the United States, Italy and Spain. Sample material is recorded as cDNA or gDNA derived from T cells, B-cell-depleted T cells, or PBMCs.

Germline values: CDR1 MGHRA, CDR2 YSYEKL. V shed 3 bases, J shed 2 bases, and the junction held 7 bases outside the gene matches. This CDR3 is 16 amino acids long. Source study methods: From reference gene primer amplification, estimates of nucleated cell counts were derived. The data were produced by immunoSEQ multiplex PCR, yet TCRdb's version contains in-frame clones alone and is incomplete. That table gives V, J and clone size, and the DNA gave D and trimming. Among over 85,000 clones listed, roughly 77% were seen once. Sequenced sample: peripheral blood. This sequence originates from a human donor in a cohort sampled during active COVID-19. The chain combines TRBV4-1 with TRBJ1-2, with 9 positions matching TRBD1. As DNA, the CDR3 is TGCGCCAGCAGCCAGCCCGGGACAGGGAAAAACTATGGCTACACCTTC. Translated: CASSQPGTGKNYGYTF.